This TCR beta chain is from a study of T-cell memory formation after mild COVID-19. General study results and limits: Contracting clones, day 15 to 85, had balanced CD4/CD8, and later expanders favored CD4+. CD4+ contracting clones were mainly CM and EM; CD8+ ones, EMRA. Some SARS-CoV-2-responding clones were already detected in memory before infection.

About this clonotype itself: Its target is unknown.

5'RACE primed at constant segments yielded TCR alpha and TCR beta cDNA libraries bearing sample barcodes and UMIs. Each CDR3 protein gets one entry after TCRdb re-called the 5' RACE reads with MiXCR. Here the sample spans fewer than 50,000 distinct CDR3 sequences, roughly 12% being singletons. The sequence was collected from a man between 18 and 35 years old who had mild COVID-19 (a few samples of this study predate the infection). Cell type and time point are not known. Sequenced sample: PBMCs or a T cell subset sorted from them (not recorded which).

CDR3 nucleotides: TGCGCCAGCAGCCCGCCCACGACAGGGCTAGCGGCAGATACGCAGTATTTT. Protein: CASSPPTTGLAADTQYF. This chain connects TRBV5-1 to TRBJ2-3; D is tentatively TRBD1 or TRBD2 (7 bases each). V was shortened by 4 bases and J by 4 bases, with 22 bases between the two germline ends. The CDR3 loop spans 17 amino acids. Germline CDR1 reads SGHRS; CDR2 reads YFSETQ.